The text below deals with one T cell receptor (beta chain). CDR1 is MNHEY and CDR2 is SVGAGI in the germline V gene. The V end lost 6 bases, the J end lost 4 bases, and 16 bases lay between the germline ends. There are 15 residues in the CDR3. This sample was taken from a study of T cell changes during pregnancy in multiple sclerosis. Only in-frame clones appear in the TCRdb table, and some are missing; sequencing was by immunoSEQ multiplex PCR. The sample has fewer than 60,000 clones, roughly 93% seen once. J is TRBJ2-4 and V is TRBV6-5, with D possibly matching TRBD1 (6 bases). The source of this sequence is a female donor with multiple sclerosis, enrolled in a pregnancy study. The source was peripheral blood, collected in the second trimester of pregnancy. In DNA form, the CDR3 reads TGTGCCAGCAGGCCCAGCTGGGGGCTGAAAAACATTCAGTACTTC. It is translated as CASRPSWGLKNIQYF.